A single sample gave rise to the 29 T cell receptor beta chains below, sequenced in a study of Graves' ophthalmopathy and Graves' hyperthyroidism. TCR beta CDR3 amplification used RNA transcripts. RT-PCR in the first round used HTBI primers; a second-round multiplex PCR followed. MiXCR, run by TCRdb on the multiplex PCR reads, gives a single entry per CDR3 protein. The sample includes roughly 230,000 distinct CDR3 sequences, roughly 21% seen only once; the top ten take roughly 45%. The sequencing input was peripheral blood. The receptors come from a woman aged 50 to 60 with Graves' ophthalmopathy.

The V call is TRBV6-5, the J call TRBJ2-3, with D possibly TRBD2 on 5 matching bases. The germline V gene has CDR1 MNHEY and CDR2 SVGAGI. V shed 3 bases and J shed 5 bases, with 15 bases lying between them. This CDR3 contains 15 residues. The CDR3 bases are TGTGCCAGCAGTTATGGAGCGGTTGAGGGAGATACGCAGTATTTT. This translates into CASSYGAVEGDTQYF.

The chain links TRBV12-3 or TRBV12-4 to TRBJ2-2; D perhaps matches TRBD1 (6 bases). Trimming took off 1 base at V and 5 bases at J, with 14 bases between the two ends. The CDR3 sequence is 16 residues long. This CDR3 reads CASSLVQGWKTGELFF. The CDR3 bases are TGTGCCAGCAGTTTAGTTCAGGGGTGGAAAACCGGGGAGCTGTTTTTT.

Ten or more counts support this clonotype. The V gene is TRBV19, the J gene TRBJ1-5, with D perhaps TRBD1 (5 bases). Trimming removed 6 bases at V and 8 bases at J, with 14 bases between. From germline, CDR1 is LNHDA and CDR2 SQIVND (reference sequence). The length of the CDR3 is 13 residues. CDR3 sequence reads: CASSPSGGEPQHF. The CDR3, as DNA: TGTGCCAGTAGCCCCTCGGGAGGGGAGCCCCAGCATTTT.

This clonotype was counted a few times. The CDR3 loop is CASSERHQPQHF. The CDR3 DNA reads as TGTGCCAGTAGTGAACGACACCAGCCCCAGCATTTT. V usage is TRBV19 and J usage is TRBJ1-5; no definite D call. The V end was cut by 5 bases, the J end by 7 bases, with 9 bases between. This CDR3 has 12 amino acids. Germline V gene sequence: CDR1 LNHDA, CDR2 SQIVND (reference sequence).

This clonotype was counted a few times. The chain joins TRBV19 to TRBJ1-1; unclear D gene. The CDR3 sequence is 13 residues long. V was clipped by 3 bases and J by 1 base, with 6 bases between them. Germline assignment: CDR1 LNHDA and CDR2 SQIVND (reference sequence). CDR3 DNA: TGTGCCAGTAGTATGTGGGGGAACACTGAAGCTTTCTTT. Protein product: CASSMWGNTEAFF. The full variable domain, completed using reference TRBV19 and TRBJ1-1, is DGGITQSPKYLFRKEGQNVTLSCEQNLNHDAMYWYRQDPGQGLRLIYYSQIVNDFQKGDIAEGYSVSREKKESFPLTVTSAQKNPTAFYLCASSMWGNTEAFFGQGTRLTVV.

V gene TRBV28 combines with J gene TRBJ1-5; D is unclear. Germline V gives CDR1 MDHEN, CDR2 SYDVKM. The CDR3 is 14 residues long. The germline V and J ends were trimmed by 3 bases and 7 bases, with 13 bases remaining between them. CDR3 coding DNA: TGTGCCAGCAGTTTTTTGGGAAGTTGGCAGCCCCAGCATTTT. Protein product: CASSFLGSWQPQHF. Combining the CDR3 with reference TRBV28 and TRBJ1-5 gives the whole variable domain DVKVTQSSRYLVKRTGEKVFLECVQDMDHENMFWYRQDPGLGLRLIYFSYDVKMKEKGDIPEGYSVSREKKERFSLILESASTNQTSMYLCASSFLGSWQPQHFGDGTRLSIL.

CDR3 in DNA: TGTGCCAGCTCACGCTTGGGGGGGGCAAGTCAGCCCCAGCATTTT. Its protein is CASSRLGGASQPQHF. The gene calls are TRBV18 and TRBJ1-5; TRBD1 is a possible D gene (6 bases). V was shortened by 4 bases and J by 6 bases, with 16 bases between the two germline ends. Germline CDR1 is KGHSH and CDR2 is LQKENI. The CDR3 sequence is 15 residues long.

The chain uses TRBV10-3 and TRBJ2-7; 7 bases align to TRBD1. From germline, CDR1 is ENHRY and CDR2 SYGVKD. The CDR3 has 16 residues. After removal of 4 bases from V and 5 bases from J, the junction contained 14 bases not matched to a gene. CDR3: CAISASGGQQSHEQYF. CDR3 DNA sequence: TGTGCCATCAGTGCCTCTGGGGGACAGCAAAGCCACGAGCAGTACTTC.

A few counts support this clonotype. The chain combines TRBV5-1 with TRBJ1-6; D gene unclear. The CDR3 is made up of 14 amino acids. CDR1 SGHRS and CDR2 YFSETQ come from the germline V gene. V was pared by 2 bases and J by 5 bases, with 8 bases between. In DNA form, the CDR3 reads TGCGCCAGCAGCTTTGGACTTAATAATTCACCCCTCCACTTT. Its translation: CASSFGLNNSPLHF.

In its sample, this clonotype was seen many times. The chain has TRBV27 and TRBJ2-2; TRBD2 matches 12 bases. CDR3 length equals 18 residues. CDR1 is MNHEY and CDR2 is SMNVEV in the germline V gene (reference sequence). V shed 5 bases, J shed 3 bases, and the junction held 10 bases outside the gene matches. In nucleotides, the CDR3 is TGTGCCAGCAGTGGGGGGCTAGCGGGAGGGCTGGACACCGGGGAGCTGTTTTTT. Translating it yields CASSGGLAGGLDTGELFF.

This clonotype was counted ten times or more. This chain joins TRBV2 and TRBJ1-6; D unclear. Germline V gives CDR1 SNHLY, CDR2 FYNNEI. V dropped 5 bases and J dropped 5 bases, with 16 bases sitting between them. The CDR3 contains 16 residues. As DNA, the CDR3 is TGTGCCAGCAGTCAAGATCCCCCGGGAAATAATTCACCCCTCCACTTT. This translates into CASSQDPPGNNSPLHF.

Comment on this clonotype: Given a much more abundant clone one base away, this may be a read error. This chain connects TRBV14 to TRBJ2-4; 9 nucleotides line up with TRBD2. The ends lost 2 bases at V and 0 bases at J; junction bases unmatched: 2. Germline V gene lookup returns CDR1 SGHDN and CDR2 FVKESK. CDR3 length equals 16 residues. CDR3 sequence (DNA): TGTGCCAGCAGCCAATCTAGCGGGGTAGCCAAAAACATTCAGTACTTC. Protein: CASSQSSGVAKNIQYF.

This clonotype was found many times. This rearrangement joins TRBV20-1 to TRBJ1-2; D is undetermined. Germline values: CDR1 DFQATT, CDR2 SNEGSKA (reference sequence). CDR3 length equals 14 residues. Between the trimmed V and J ends, which lost 3 bases and 8 bases, there was a span of 19 bases. CDR3 residues: CSARLGRAFEGYTF. Here the CDR3 DNA reads TGCAGTGCTAGGTTGGGCCGGGCATTCGAGGGCTACACCTTC.

The chain combines TRBV4-1 with TRBJ1-2, with D maybe TRBD1 (6 bases). The CDR3 has 16 amino acids. V gave up 1 base and J gave up 2 bases, with 14 bases separating them. Germline lookup yields CDR1 MGHRA and CDR2 YSYEKL. The CDR3 loop reads CASSQGGGRGNYGYTF. The CDR3 nucleotides read TGCGCCAGCAGCCAAGGTGGGGGGAGGGGGAACTATGGCTACACCTTC.

This clonotype was picked up many times. This chain joins TRBV6-2 or TRBV6-3 and TRBJ1-1; the D gene is possibly TRBD1 (5 bases). Germline V gene lookup returns CDR1 MNHEY and CDR2 SVGEGT. Trimming left V 6 bases short and J 9 bases short, with 14 bases between. CDR3 length: 12 residues. The CDR3 region is CASRLIDSQAFF. Written as DNA, the CDR3 is TGTGCCAGCAGACTCATCGACAGTCAAGCTTTCTTT.

The chain has TRBV5-1 and TRBJ1-1, with a possible D match to TRBD1 (5 bases). This CDR3 contains 14 residues. Per the germline V gene, CDR1 is SGHRS and CDR2 is YFSETQ. Trimming removed 4 bases from V and 1 base from J, with 11 bases in between. The CDR3 bases are TGCGCCAGCAGCATATTGACAGCGAACACTGAAGCTTTCTTT. Its protein is CASSILTANTEAFF.

This clonotype was recorded at least ten times. J is TRBJ2-5 and V is TRBV30; 9 bases are shared with TRBD1. Germline V gene lookup returns CDR1 GTSNPN and CDR2 SVGIG (reference sequence). The CDR3 contains 12 residues. Trimming removed 4 bases from V and 5 bases from J; junction bases left unmatched: 2. CDR3 coding DNA: TGTGCCTGGAAAGACAGGGGGGAGACCCAGTACTTC. Amino acid sequence: CAWKDRGETQYF.

This clonotype was recorded many times. This chain joins TRBV19 and TRBJ2-7, with 7 bases identical to TRBD1. J lost 0 bases, V lost 7 bases, and 12 bases had no gene match. The germline V gene encodes CDR1 LNHDA and CDR2 SQIVND (reference sequence). The CDR3 totals 16 residues. In DNA form, the CDR3 reads TGTGCCAGTACCCCTGGGACAGAGCCCTTCTCCTACGAGCAGTACTTC. Protein product: CASTPGTEPFSYEQYF.

The J gene is TRBJ2-2, the V gene TRBV30; a weak D match, TRBD2 (6 bases). The V gene lost 3 bases and the J gene lost 6 bases, with 14 bases spanning the gap. This CDR3 comprises 14 residues. Germline lookup yields CDR1 GTSNPN and CDR2 SVGIG (reference sequence). This CDR3 is CAWRTRDFPGELFF. CDR3 coding DNA: TGTGCCTGGAGGACCCGGGACTTCCCCGGGGAGCTGTTTTTT.

This clonotype has a handful of counts. The chain carries TRBV5-1 and TRBJ2-2, with D tentatively TRBD2 (5 bases). The CDR3 length is 15 residues. V lost 2 bases and J lost 6, with 14 bases in between. Germline V CDR1 and CDR2: SGHRS, YFSETQ. The CDR3, as DNA: TGCGCCAGCAGCTTTAGTGGACTGAGTTCCGGGGAGCTGTTTTTT. It encodes CASSFSGLSSGELFF.

There are many counts of this clonotype. The chain recombines TRBV10-2 with TRBJ2-7; 7 nucleotides line up with TRBD1. V shed 6 bases, J shed 5 bases, and the junction held 10 bases outside the gene matches. The CDR3 spans 14 residues. Germline V gene lookup returns CDR1 WSHSY and CDR2 SAAADI. The CDR3 here is CASSKTGQTDEQYF. The CDR3 region has the DNA TGCGCCAGCAGCAAGACGGGACAGACCGACGAGCAGTACTTC.

This clonotype was seen many times. The chain is built from TRBV29-1 and TRBJ2-2, with TRBD2 identical over 8 bases. The CDR3 consists of 14 residues. CDR1 and CDR2 from the germline V gene are SQVTM and ANQGSEA. The J segment lost 7 bases and the V segment lost 3 bases, leaving 7 bases of the junction unmatched. CDR3 coding DNA: TGCAGCGTTGAGGAGCGGGAGAAGGGCGGGGAGCTGTTTTTT. It codes for CSVEEREKGGELFF.

The chain recombines TRBV27 with TRBJ2-7; 11 bases agree with TRBD1. Germline CDR1 MNHEY, CDR2 SMNVEV (reference sequence). J lost 6 bases, V lost 6 bases, and 7 bases had no gene match. The length of the CDR3 is 14 residues. The CDR3 here is CASSPDRGQTEQYF. For the CDR3, the DNA is TGTGCCAGCAGCCCGGACAGGGGGCAGACCGAGCAGTACTTC.

This clonotype was detected many times. The chain joins TRBV7-9 to TRBJ1-1; 9 nucleotides align to TRBD1. CDR3 length equals 14 residues. Germline lookup yields CDR1 SEHNR and CDR2 FQNEAQ (reference sequence). J gave up 3 bases and V 3 bases, and 2 bases lay outside the gene matches. This CDR3 is CASSFWTGDTEAFF. CDR3 sequence (DNA): TGTGCCAGCAGCTTCTGGACAGGGGACACTGAAGCTTTCTTT.

In this sample, this clonotype turned up many times. This chain joins TRBV6-1 and TRBJ1-3; possibly TRBD1 for D (5 bases). Germline V gives CDR1 MNHNS, CDR2 SASEGT. This CDR3 comprises 14 residues. Trimming took off 7 bases at V and 4 bases at J, with 14 bases between the two ends. Here the CDR3 DNA reads TGTGCCAGCAACCTAGGGACGGACGGAAACACCATATATTTT. It codes for CASNLGTDGNTIYF.

A few counts support this clonotype. This chain connects TRBV14 to TRBJ1-2, with D perhaps TRBD1 (5 bases). CDR1 and CDR2 (germline): SGHDN, FVKESK. V was clipped by 2 bases and J by 2 bases, with 12 bases between them. CDR3 length: 15 residues. CDR3: CASSQFRSGNYGYTF. The CDR3 bases are TGTGCCAGCAGCCAATTCCGATCAGGGAACTATGGCTACACCTTC.

The rearrangement joins TRBV5-1 to TRBJ2-7; 10 bases map to TRBD1. The CDR3 has 16 residues. The ends lost 5 bases at V and 4 bases at J; junction bases unmatched: 12. The germline V gene has CDR1 SGHRS and CDR2 YFSETQ. CDR3 sequence reads: CASSLTGGWGEYEQYF. CDR3 sequence (DNA): TGCGCCAGCAGTTTGACAGGGGGCTGGGGGGAGTACGAGCAGTACTTC. The full variable domain, rest sourced from reference TRBV5-1 and TRBJ2-7, is KAGVTQTPRYLIKTRGQQVTLSCSPISGHRSVSWYQQTPGQGLQFLFEYFSETQRNKGNFPGRFSGRQFSNSRSEMNVSTLELGDSALYLCASSLTGGWGEYEQYFGPGTRLTVT.

Ten or more counts support this clonotype. The chain links TRBV24-1 to TRBJ2-5; TRBD1 aligns across 12 bases. The CDR3 extends over 13 amino acids. V lost 12 bases to trimming and J lost 5 bases; unmatched junction nucleotides: 6. Germline V gives CDR1 KGHDR, CDR2 SFDVKD. CDR3 sequence reads: CAAGTGGLETQYF. DNA of the CDR3: TGTGCCGCCGGGACAGGGGGCCTGGAGACCCAGTACTTC.

The J gene is TRBJ1-5, the V gene TRBV19; a possible D gene is TRBD1 (5 bases). The germline gives CDR1 LNHDA, CDR2 SQIVND (reference sequence). The CDR3 is made up of 15 amino acids. Trimming removed 11 bases at V and 0 bases at J, with 17 bases between. Here the CDR3 reads CAAQFETASNQPQHF. In DNA form, the CDR3 reads TGTGCCGCCCAGTTCGAGACAGCTAGCAATCAGCCCCAGCATTTT. Full variable domain (missing parts from reference TRBV19 and TRBJ1-5): DGGITQSPKYLFRKEGQNVTLSCEQNLNHDAMYWYRQDPGQGLRLIYYSQIVNDFQKGDIAEGYSVSREKKESFPLTVTSAQKNPTAFYLCAAQFETASNQPQHFGDGTRLSIL.